Listed below are T cell receptor beta chains from one sample, sequenced in a study of T-cell reconstitution after alpha-beta-depleted transplantation in children. A single record per CDR3 protein comes from TCRdb applying MiXCR to the PCR reads. The profile shows 250,000 to 400,000 distinct CDR3 sequences, over 20% of them singletons. The sample in question was PBMCs, mostly from graft donor cells, obtained 180 days after TCRalphabeta/CD19-depleted stem cell transplant. These receptors all come from a male patient younger than 18 who had a stem cell transplant for acute lymphoblastic leukemia, so the T cells may come from the graft donor. Each CDR3 is given with its conserved first and last residue. A D gene is named only where the DNA matches it firmly. For some rows the clone size is stated as once, few or many, or as a class when expanded; others skip it.

>TRBJ1-5|TRBV4-1|.|few
TGCGCCAGCAGCCAAGATACGACTTTTCCCAATCAGCCCCAGCATTTT
CASSQDTTFPNQPQHF
>TRBJ2-1|TRBV24-1|TRBD2|few
TGTGCCACCAGTGATTGGGCTAGCGGGAGGAATGAGCAGTTCTTC
CATSDWASGRNEQFF
>TRBJ2-7|TRBV12-3/TRBV12-4|TRBD2|few
TGTGCCAGCAGTTTAGCGAAAACTAGCGGGAGGGCCTTTTTGATCTCCTACGAGCAGTACTTC
CASSLAKTSGRAFLISYEQYF
>TRBJ2-1|TRBV4-1|TRBD2|.
TGCGCCAGCAGCCAAGATGTGGGAGGGACCACCTACAATGAGCAGTTCTTC
CASSQDVGGTTYNEQFF
>TRBJ2-1|TRBV10-3|.|.
TGTGCCATCAGTGTGCAGAGTTCGAATGAGCAGTTCTTC
CAISVQSSNEQFF
>TRBJ2-1|TRBV5-1|.|.
TGCGCCAGCCGAATCCCGACAGGTAGGCGTACCTACAATGAGCAGTTCTTC
CASRIPTGRRTYNEQFF
>TRBJ2-7|TRBV11-2|TRBD1|.
TGTGCCAGCAGCCTCCCCAGGGGGACAGGGACAAAAGGGGAGCAGTACTTC
CASSLPRGTGTKGEQYF
>TRBJ1-5|TRBV18|.|.
TGTGCCAGCTCACCTCAGGAAGGCAATCAGCCCCAGCATTTT
CASSPQEGNQPQHF
>TRBJ1-1|TRBV9|TRBD1|.
TGTGCCAGCAGCGACCCGGGACAGGGGGCGGGAATGGATGAAGCTTTCTTT
CASSDPGQGAGMDEAFF
>TRBJ2-7|TRBV7-2|.|.
TGTGCCAGCAGGAGGGGGGCGGCCAGCTCCTACGAGCAGTACTTC
CASRRGAASSYEQYF
>TRBJ1-2|TRBV20-1|.|.
TGCAGTGCTAGAGACAATAGGGGCTACACCTTC
CSARDNRGYTF
>TRBJ2-7|TRBV12-3/TRBV12-4|TRBD1|many
TGTGCCAGCAGTCTAACAGGGGTCGAGCAGTACTTC
CASSLTGVEQYF
>TRBJ2-7|TRBV7-6|.|.
TGTGCCAGCAGCTTAGCGGCCTGGTCAGACGAGCAGTACTTC
CASSLAAWSDEQYF
>TRBJ2-7|TRBV4-1|.|.
TGCGCCAGCAGCCAAGAAAGGGGGTCACTCTTGGAGCAGTACTTC
CASSQERGSLLEQYF
>TRBJ2-3|TRBV29-1|TRBD2|.
TGCAGCGTGCTAGCGGGAGGCCTCCTCACAGATACGCAGTATTTT
CSVLAGGLLTDTQYF
>TRBJ2-7|TRBV7-2|TRBD2|few
TGTGCCAGCAGCCATTCACTAGCGGCCGAGCAGTACTTC
CASSHSLAAEQYF
>TRBJ1-1|TRBV4-1|TRBD1|once
TGCGCCAGCAGTCCAGTCCAGGGGGCGAATTACGAAGCTTTCTTT
CASSPVQGANYEAFF
>TRBJ1-5|TRBV12-3/TRBV12-4|.|.
TGTGCCAGCAGGGAAAATAGCAATCAGCCCCAGCATTTT
CASRENSNQPQHF
>TRBJ1-1|TRBV19|.|.
TGTGCCAGTAGTTGGGCCAGTTTAATGAACACTGAAGCTTTCTTT
CASSWASLMNTEAFF
>TRBJ2-3|TRBV18|.|few
TGTGCCAGCTCACCAGGGACGGCCCCAGATACGCAGTATTTT
CASSPGTAPDTQYF
>TRBJ2-3|TRBV10-1|.|.
TGCGCCAGCAGTGAAATAAGTCGAGCCACAGATACGCAGTATTTT
CASSEISRATDTQYF
>TRBJ2-7|TRBV20-1|TRBD2|.
TGCAGTGCTAGAGTACTAGCGGCCACTCGGTACGAGCAGTACTTC
CSARVLAATRYEQYF
>TRBJ2-6|TRBV20-1|TRBD1|few
TGCAGTGCTTCGGACAGGGGCTCTGGGGCCAACGTCCTGACTTTC
CSASDRGSGANVLTF
>TRBJ2-7|TRBV6-6|.|few
TGTGCCACCCGGACAGAGTCTTACGAGCAGTACTTC
CATRTESYEQYF
>TRBJ1-1|TRBV24-1|.|few
TGTGCCACCAGTGATTTCGGGGGTGCCACTGAAGCTTTCTTT
CATSDFGGATEAFF
>TRBJ2-7|TRBV7-9|.|few
TGTGCCAGCAGCCCCCCTGGGAGGGGGTACGAGCAGTACTTC
CASSPPGRGYEQYF
>TRBJ1-1|TRBV27|.|.
TGTGCCAGCAGTTTATCGAGGGTACTGGACACTGAAGCTTTCTTT
CASSLSRVLDTEAFF
>TRBJ2-7|TRBV11-2|.|.
TGTGCCAGCAGCTTAGTCGAGGGGGGTTACGAGCAGTACTTC
CASSLVEGGYEQYF
>TRBJ2-3|TRBV5-6|.|once
TGTGCCAGCAGCATTCTTTCGGGGGTTAGCACAGATACGCAGTATTTT
CASSILSGVSTDTQYF
>TRBJ2-7|TRBV4-1|.|few
TGCGCCAGCAGCCAAGGTGGGGACTTACCCCCATCCGAGCAGTACTTC
CASSQGGDLPPSEQYF
>TRBJ1-2|TRBV7-2|.|few
TGTGCCAGCAGCTGGGGGGGGGCAGGGGACTATGGCTACACCTTC
CASSWGGAGDYGYTF
>TRBJ2-7|TRBV29-1|TRBD1|few
TGCAGCGCGAACAGGGGATACGAGCAGTACTTC
CSANRGYEQYF
>TRBJ2-1|TRBV5-1|TRBD2|.
TGCGCCAGCAGCCCCCGAGGCAGCGGGGACTCCTACAATGAGCAGTTCTTC
CASSPRGSGDSYNEQFF
>TRBJ1-5|TRBV6-1|.|few
TGTGCCAGCAGTGAACAGGGCTGGGGGCCCCAGCATTTT
CASSEQGWGPQHF
>TRBJ2-5|TRBV20-1|.|.
TGCAGTGCTAGACCAAGGACTACTTGGGAGACCCAGTACTTC
CSARPRTTWETQYF
>TRBJ1-2|TRBV9|.|few
TGTGCCAGCAGCGTAGTGGGGAACTCGGACGACACCGGCTACACCTTC
CASSVVGNSDDTGYTF
>TRBJ1-4|TRBV7-9|.|few
TGTGCCAGCAGCCTAAGGGCGTCTAATGAAAAACTGTTTTTT
CASSLRASNEKLFF
>TRBJ2-7|TRBV6-5|.|.
.
CASSSSTSEAHRSYEQYF
>TRBJ2-1|TRBV11-2|.|.
TGTGCCAGCAGCCCCCGACGATGGGGCCTTTTTTCCTACAATGAGCAGTTCTTC
CASSPRRWGLFSYNEQFF
>TRBJ1-2|TRBV5-6|.|.
TGTGCCAGCAGCAGGGGGGCTTTCGGGAACTATGGCTACACCTTC
CASSRGAFGNYGYTF
>TRBJ1-4|TRBV28|.|.
TGTGCCAGCAGGGGTTCGCGGAAACTGTTTTTT
CASRGSRKLFF
>TRBJ2-3|TRBV15|TRBD2|.
TGTGCCACCAGCATATCTAGCGGGAGTGGGTCAGATACGCAGTATTTT
CATSISSGSGSDTQYF
>TRBJ2-1|TRBV5-6|TRBD2|.
TGTGCCAGCAGCTTGAAGGGACTAGCGGCTGAGCAGTTCTTC
CASSLKGLAAEQFF
>TRBJ1-5|TRBV20-1|.|.
TGCAGTGCTAGAGATTTGGGAGGGGGCAATCAGCCCCAGCATTTT
CSARDLGGGNQPQHF
>TRBJ1-2|TRBV7-9|TRBD1|.
TGTGCCAGCAGCCTCTCGCCAGGGGGCGCCGGTAACTATGGCTACACCTTC
CASSLSPGGAGNYGYTF
>TRBJ2-5|TRBV5-1|.|once
TGCGCCAGCAGCTTGAACCATCCCCAAGAGACCCAGTACTTC
CASSLNHPQETQYF
>TRBJ1-2|TRBV5-1|TRBD1|.
TGCGCCAGCAGGTCTCGTTTCCAACCGAACGGGACAGGCTATGGCTACACCTTC
CASRSRFQPNGTGYGYTF
>TRBJ2-1|TRBV9|.|.
TGTGCCAGCAGCTCAGGGCACAATGAGCAGTTCTTC
CASSSGHNEQFF
>TRBJ1-2|TRBV9|.|few
TGTGCCAGCAGCGGACCGATCAGGGGTGTGGGGGGCTACACCTTC
CASSGPIRGVGGYTF
>TRBJ2-2|TRBV2|TRBD2|.
TGTGCCAGCACCCGACGCCTAGCGGGATCCGCCGGGGAGCTGTTTTTT
CASTRRLAGSAGELFF
>TRBJ2-7|TRBV11-2|.|.
TGTGCCAGCAGCTTAGAGCCCGGACTCCCGAGGATCTTC
CASSLEPGLPRIF
>TRBJ1-1|TRBV25-1|.|few
TGTGCCAGCAGTGCCCTCTTTCCCCTGGGCGTGAACACTGAAGCTTTCTTT
CASSALFPLGVNTEAFF
>TRBJ2-3|TRBV5-1|TRBD1|few
TGCGCCAGCAGCTTGAGGACAGGGATTGAAGATACGCAGTATTTT
CASSLRTGIEDTQYF
>TRBJ2-2|TRBV5-1|.|few
TGCGCCAGCAGCTTGTTAACGGGAGCGAACGGGGAGCTGTTTTTT
CASSLLTGANGELFF
>TRBJ2-7|TRBV20-1|TRBD1|few
TGCAGTGCCCCGAACAGGGGTTCCTACGAGCAGTACTTC
CSAPNRGSYEQYF
>TRBJ1-1|TRBV5-6|TRBD1|few
TGTGCCAGCAGCTTGTGGGCGCAGGGGGCACGCGTAAGAATTAACACTGAAGCTTTCTTT
CASSLWAQGARVRINTEAFF
>TRBJ2-3|TRBV4-2|TRBD2|.
TGTGCCAGCAGCCAAGGCAAACTAGCGGGAGTATTGAGGACAGATACGCAGTATTTT
CASSQGKLAGVLRTDTQYF
>TRBJ2-1|TRBV21-1|.|few
TGTGCCAGCACCTCCGCACGCGGCTCCTACAATGAGCAGTTCTTC
CASTSARGSYNEQFF
>TRBJ2-5|TRBV6-5|TRBD2|few
TGTGCCAGCAGTTCTCTACGCGGGAGGGATACCCAGTACTTC
CASSSLRGRDTQYF
>TRBJ2-1|TRBV6-1|.|.
TGTGCCAGCAGTGAACCACGGGCTACCCTTATCTCCTACAATGAGCAGTTCTTC
CASSEPRATLISYNEQFF